The clone carrying this T cell receptor beta chain was found a few times. Its cognate antigen is unknown. This sample was taken from a study of T-cell reconstitution after alpha-beta-depleted transplantation in children. General observations from the study: One year after transplant, T-cell counts and diversity came mostly from newly produced T cells. Surviving recipient T cells and thymic progenitors underlay high day-60 TCRbeta diversity in some patients.

Trimming left V 6 bases short and J 4 bases short, with 21 bases between. This CDR3 has 17 amino acids. The library targeted TCRbeta and was prepared with unique molecular identifiers. TCRdb itself ran the PCR reads through MiXCR, one entry per CDR3 protein. The sample includes 90,000 to 100,000 distinct CDR3 sequences, more than 20% seen only once; the top ten take over 20%. The V gene is TRBV12-3 or TRBV12-4, the J gene TRBJ2-2; possibly TRBD2 for D (6 bases). The clonotype was recovered from a boy aged 2 to 9 with acute lymphoblastic leukemia, due to receive a stem cell transplant. Sample: PBMCs, taken before TCRalphabeta/CD19-depleted stem cell transplant. Here the CDR3 reads CASSPRRASLLTGELFF. The CDR3 DNA sequence: TGTGCCAGCAGCCCGAGGAGGGCCTCACTACTCACCGGGGAGCTGTTTTTT.